This T cell receptor beta chain was identified during a study of T cell changes during pregnancy in multiple sclerosis. Some clones are missing from TCRdb's copy, which holds only in-frame ones; the method was immunoSEQ multiplex PCR. The sample lists just under 20,000 clones; approximately 90% were seen once. CDR3 size: 14 residues. Germline values: CDR1 WSHSY, CDR2 SAAADI. The V and J ends lost 7 bases and 0 bases respectively, with 10 bases between them. This rearrangement joins TRBV10-2 to TRBJ1-5; D ambiguous. Sequenced material: CD8+ T cells from peripheral blood mononuclear cells, taken in the third trimester of pregnancy. The receptor's source is a female donor in good health, enrolled as a control in a pregnancy study. This CDR3 is CASKEGYSNQPQHF. As DNA, the CDR3 is TGCGCCAGCAAAGAGGGATATAGCAATCAGCCCCAGCATTTT.